Shown below are 8 T cell receptor beta chains from a single sample sequenced in a study of blood T cell repertoires in COVID-19. Only in-frame clones appear in the TCRdb table, and some are missing; sequencing was by immunoSEQ multiplex PCR. This sample has 440,000 or so clones; approximately 91% occur once, and the top ten carry roughly 1.4%. The specimen sequenced was peripheral blood. These receptors came from a woman between 40 and 55 years old with COVID-19, enrolled during active disease.

The V gene is TRBV28, the J gene TRBJ1-4; 10 bases are a match to TRBD1. The CDR3 extends over 14 amino acids. The J segment lost 8 bases and the V segment lost 5 bases, leaving 5 bases of the junction unmatched. Germline V CDR1 and CDR2: MDHEN, SYDVKM. The CDR3 loop reads CASSRDRGGEKLFF. The CDR3 region has the DNA TGTGCCAGCAGTCGGGACAGGGGAGGGGAAAAACTGTTTTTT.

V usage is TRBV4-1 and J usage is TRBJ1-6; D is ambiguous. In germline, CDR1 is MGHRA, CDR2 YSYEKL. V was shortened by 7 bases and J by 0 bases, with 13 bases between the two germline ends. This CDR3 contains 16 residues. The CDR3 is CASKYSRGSYNSPLHF. DNA of the CDR3: TGCGCCAGCAAATATTCTCGGGGCTCCTATAATTCACCCCTCCACTTT.

V usage is TRBV18 and J usage is TRBJ2-4; TRBD2 aligns across 7 bases. J was trimmed by 5 bases and V by 0 bases; bases with no gene match: 4. Germline assignment: CDR1 KGHSH and CDR2 LQKENI. This CDR3 is built from 15 residues. The CDR3 DNA reads TGTGCCAGCTCACCACCGTCGGGGGGACAAAACATTCAGTACTTC. This gives the protein CASSPPSGGQNIQYF.

The V gene is TRBV19, the J gene TRBJ1-5; D possibly corresponds to TRBD1 (6 bases). The CDR3 length is 15 residues. Germline-derived CDR1 and CDR2 are LNHDA and SQIVND (reference sequence). Trimming removed 5 bases from V and 0 bases from J, with 11 bases in between. The CDR3 DNA is TGTGCCAGTAGTTTGGGACACCGTAGCAATCAGCCCCAGCATTTT. This codes for CASSLGHRSNQPQHF.

The gene calls are TRBV5-4 and TRBJ1-1, with no clear D. The germline V gene has CDR1 SGHNT and CDR2 YYREEE (reference sequence). Trimming took 1 base from V and 6 from J, leaving 16 bases between them. The CDR3 spans 15 residues. Here the CDR3 DNA reads TGTGCCAGCAGCTTGATAGGCCCTCAAAGCGCTGAAGCTTTCTTT. Its protein product is CASSLIGPQSAEAFF.

The chain is built from TRBV7-3 and TRBJ2-5; 8 positions agree with TRBD2. Trimming removed 6 bases from V and 5 bases from J; junction bases left unmatched: 11. CDR1 and CDR2 from the germline V gene are SGHTA and FQGTGA. The CDR3 runs to 15 residues. CDR3 amino acids: CASSRSGAHGETQYF. CDR3 bases: TGTGCCAGCAGTCGTAGCGGGGCCCACGGGGAGACCCAGTACTTC.

The CDR3 DNA sequence: TGTGCCAGCAGCGGAGAAGGACTAGTTGTTCCCTACGAGCAGTACTTC. The encoded protein is CASSGEGLVVPYEQYF. The chain uses TRBV11-2 and TRBJ2-7, with 7 bases lining up with TRBD2. Germline trimming cut 5 bases from V and 2 bases from J; bases unmatched to any gene: 12. CDR1 is SGHAT and CDR2 is FQNNGV in the germline V gene. The CDR3 runs 16 residues.

The chain uses TRBV2 and TRBJ2-6; D unclear. The V end was cut by 8 bases, the J end by 1 base, with 12 bases between. The CDR3 runs to 15 residues. Germline V gene sequence: CDR1 SNHLY, CDR2 FYNNEI. The CDR3 nucleotides read TGTGCCAGCGGCGATGGAGCGTCTGGGGCCAACGTCCTGACTTTC. Translation gives CASGDGASGANVLTF.